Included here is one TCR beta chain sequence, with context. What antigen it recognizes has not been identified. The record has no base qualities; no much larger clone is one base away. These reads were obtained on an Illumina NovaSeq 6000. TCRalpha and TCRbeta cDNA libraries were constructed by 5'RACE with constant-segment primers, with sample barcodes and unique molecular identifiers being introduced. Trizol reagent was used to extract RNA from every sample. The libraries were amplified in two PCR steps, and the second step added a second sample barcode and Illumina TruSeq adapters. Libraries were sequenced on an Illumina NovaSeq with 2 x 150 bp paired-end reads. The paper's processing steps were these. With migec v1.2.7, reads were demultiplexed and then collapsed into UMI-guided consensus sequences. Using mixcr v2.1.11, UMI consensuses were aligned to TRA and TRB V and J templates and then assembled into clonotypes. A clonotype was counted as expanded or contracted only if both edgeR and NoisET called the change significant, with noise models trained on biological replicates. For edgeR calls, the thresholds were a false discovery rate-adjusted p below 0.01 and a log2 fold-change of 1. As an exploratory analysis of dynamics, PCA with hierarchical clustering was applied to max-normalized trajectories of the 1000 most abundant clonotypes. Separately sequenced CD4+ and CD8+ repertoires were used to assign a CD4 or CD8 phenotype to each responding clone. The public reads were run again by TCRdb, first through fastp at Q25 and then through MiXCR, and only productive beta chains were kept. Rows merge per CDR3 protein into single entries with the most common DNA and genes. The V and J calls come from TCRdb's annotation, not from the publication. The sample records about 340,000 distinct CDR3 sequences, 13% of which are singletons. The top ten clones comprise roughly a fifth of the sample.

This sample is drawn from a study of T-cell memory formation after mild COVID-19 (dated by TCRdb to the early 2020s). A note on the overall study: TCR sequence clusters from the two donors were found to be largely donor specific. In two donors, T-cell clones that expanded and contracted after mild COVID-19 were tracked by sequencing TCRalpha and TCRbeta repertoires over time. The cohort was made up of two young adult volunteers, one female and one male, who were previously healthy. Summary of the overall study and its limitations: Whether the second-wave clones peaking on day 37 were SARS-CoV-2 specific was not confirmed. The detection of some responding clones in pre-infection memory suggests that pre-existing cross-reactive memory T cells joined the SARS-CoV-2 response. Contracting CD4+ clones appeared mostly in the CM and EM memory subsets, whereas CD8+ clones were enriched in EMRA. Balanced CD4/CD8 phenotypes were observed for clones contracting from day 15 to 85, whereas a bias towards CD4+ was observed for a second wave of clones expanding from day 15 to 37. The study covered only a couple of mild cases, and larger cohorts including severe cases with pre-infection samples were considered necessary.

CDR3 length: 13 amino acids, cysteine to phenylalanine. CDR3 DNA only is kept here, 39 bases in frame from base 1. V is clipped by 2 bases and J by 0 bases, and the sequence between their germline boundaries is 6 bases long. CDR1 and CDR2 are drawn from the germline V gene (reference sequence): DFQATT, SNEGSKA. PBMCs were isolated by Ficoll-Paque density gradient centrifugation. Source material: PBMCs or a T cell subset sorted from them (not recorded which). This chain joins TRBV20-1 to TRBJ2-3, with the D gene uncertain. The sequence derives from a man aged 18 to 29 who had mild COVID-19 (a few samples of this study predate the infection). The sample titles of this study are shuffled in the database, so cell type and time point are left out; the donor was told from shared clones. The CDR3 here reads CSARTTSTDTQYF. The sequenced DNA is TGCAGTGCTAGAACGACGAGCACAGATACGCAGTATTTT.